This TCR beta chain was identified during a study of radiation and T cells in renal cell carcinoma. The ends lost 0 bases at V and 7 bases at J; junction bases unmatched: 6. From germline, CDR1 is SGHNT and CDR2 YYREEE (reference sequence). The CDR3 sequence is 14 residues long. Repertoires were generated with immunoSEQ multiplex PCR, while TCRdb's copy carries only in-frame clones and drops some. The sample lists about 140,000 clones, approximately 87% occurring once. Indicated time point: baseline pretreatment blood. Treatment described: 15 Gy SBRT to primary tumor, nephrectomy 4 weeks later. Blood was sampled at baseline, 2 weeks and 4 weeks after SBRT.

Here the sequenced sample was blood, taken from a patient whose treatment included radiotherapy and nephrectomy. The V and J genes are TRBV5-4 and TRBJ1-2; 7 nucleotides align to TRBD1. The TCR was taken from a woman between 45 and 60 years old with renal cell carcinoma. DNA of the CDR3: TGTGCCAGCAGCTTGGAGGGAGGGGGCGTTGGCTACACCTTC. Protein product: CASSLEGGGVGYTF.